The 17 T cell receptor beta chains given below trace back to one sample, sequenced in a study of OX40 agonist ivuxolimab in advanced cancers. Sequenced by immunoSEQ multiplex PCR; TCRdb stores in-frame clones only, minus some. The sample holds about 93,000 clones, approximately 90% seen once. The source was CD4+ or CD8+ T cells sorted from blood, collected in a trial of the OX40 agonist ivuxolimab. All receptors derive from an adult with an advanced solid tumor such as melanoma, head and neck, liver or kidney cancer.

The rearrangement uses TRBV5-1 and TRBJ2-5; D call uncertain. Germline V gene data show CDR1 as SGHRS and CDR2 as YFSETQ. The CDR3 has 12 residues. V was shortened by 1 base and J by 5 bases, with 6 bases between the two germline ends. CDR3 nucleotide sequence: TGCGCCAGCAGCTTGCCCGGGGAGACCCAGTACTTC. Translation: CASSLPGETQYF.

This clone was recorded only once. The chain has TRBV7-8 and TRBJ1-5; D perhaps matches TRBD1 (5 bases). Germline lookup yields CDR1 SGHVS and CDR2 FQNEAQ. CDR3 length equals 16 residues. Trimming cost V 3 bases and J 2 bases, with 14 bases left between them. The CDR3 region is CASSFSSGGGNQPQHF. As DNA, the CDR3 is TGTGCCAGCAGCTTTAGTTCGGGAGGGGGCAATCAGCCCCAGCATTTT.

DNA of the CDR3: TGTGCCAGCAGTGAGGGTGCAACTAATGAAAAACTGTTTTTT. This gives the protein CASSEGATNEKLFF. V gene TRBV6-1 combines with J gene TRBJ1-4; no clear D gene. Germline values: CDR1 MNHNS, CDR2 SASEGT. The CDR3 runs 14 residues. The ends were cut back, 3 bases at V and 0 bases at J, with 5 bases in the middle.

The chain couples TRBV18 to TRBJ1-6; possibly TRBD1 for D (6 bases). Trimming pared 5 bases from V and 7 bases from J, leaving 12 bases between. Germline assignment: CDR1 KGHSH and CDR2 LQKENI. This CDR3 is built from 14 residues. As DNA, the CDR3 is TGTGCCAGCTCAGTACAGGGCAGAAATTCACCCCTCCACTTT. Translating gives CASSVQGRNSPLHF.

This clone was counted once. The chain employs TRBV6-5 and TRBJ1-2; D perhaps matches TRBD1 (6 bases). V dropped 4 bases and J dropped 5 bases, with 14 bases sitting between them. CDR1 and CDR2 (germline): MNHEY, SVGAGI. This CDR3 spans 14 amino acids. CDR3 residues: CASSSRGGSYGYTF. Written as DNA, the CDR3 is TGTGCCAGCAGTTCCCGAGGGGGATCTTATGGCTACACCTTC.

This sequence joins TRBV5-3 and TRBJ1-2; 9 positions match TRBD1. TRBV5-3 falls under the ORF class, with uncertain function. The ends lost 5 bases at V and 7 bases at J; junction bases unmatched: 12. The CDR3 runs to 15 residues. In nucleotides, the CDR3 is TGTGCCAGAAGTTCGACCACAGGGGGCCGAGGTGGCTACACCTTC. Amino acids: CARSSTTGGRGGYTF.

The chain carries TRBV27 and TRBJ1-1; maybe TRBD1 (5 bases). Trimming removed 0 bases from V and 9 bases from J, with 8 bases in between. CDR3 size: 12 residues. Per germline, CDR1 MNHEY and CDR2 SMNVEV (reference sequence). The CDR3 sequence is CASSLSGRKAFF. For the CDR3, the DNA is TGTGCCAGCAGTTTATCGGGACGGAAAGCTTTCTTT.

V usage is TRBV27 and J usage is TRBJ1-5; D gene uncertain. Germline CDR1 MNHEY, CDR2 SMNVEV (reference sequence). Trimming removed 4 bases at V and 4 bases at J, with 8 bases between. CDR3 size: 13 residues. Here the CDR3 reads CASSSGRNQPQHF. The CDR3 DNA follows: TGTGCCAGCAGTTCCGGACGGAATCAGCCCCAGCATTTT.

The CDR3 DNA reads as TGTGCCAGCAGTGAGAACAGGGTCCCGGGCGGCTACACCTTC. Translated, it gives CASSENRVPGGYTF. The chain couples TRBV6-1 to TRBJ1-2; possibly TRBD1 for D (6 bases). Germline V CDR1 and CDR2: MNHNS, SASEGT. The CDR3 sequence is 14 residues long. V lost 3 bases and J lost 8, with 16 bases in between.

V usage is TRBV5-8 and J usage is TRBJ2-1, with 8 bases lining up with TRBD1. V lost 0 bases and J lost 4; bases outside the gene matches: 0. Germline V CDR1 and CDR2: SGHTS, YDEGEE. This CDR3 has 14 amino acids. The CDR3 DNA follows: TGTGCCAGCAGCTTGGGGACAGGGTACAATGAGCAGTTCTTC. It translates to CASSLGTGYNEQFF.

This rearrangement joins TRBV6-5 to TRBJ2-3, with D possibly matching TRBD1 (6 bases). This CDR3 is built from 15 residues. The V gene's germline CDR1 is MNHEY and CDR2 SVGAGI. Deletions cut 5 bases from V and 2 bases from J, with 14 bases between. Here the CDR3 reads CASSKQGSATDTQYF. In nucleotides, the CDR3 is TGTGCCAGCAGTAAACAGGGTTCGGCCACAGATACGCAGTATTTT.

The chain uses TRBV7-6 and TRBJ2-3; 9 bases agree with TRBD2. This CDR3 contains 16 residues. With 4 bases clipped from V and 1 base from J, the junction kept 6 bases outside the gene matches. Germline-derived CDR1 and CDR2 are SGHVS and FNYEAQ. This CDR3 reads CASSWGASGGTDTQYF. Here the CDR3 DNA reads TGTGCCAGCAGCTGGGGAGCTAGCGGGGGCACAGATACGCAGTATTTT.

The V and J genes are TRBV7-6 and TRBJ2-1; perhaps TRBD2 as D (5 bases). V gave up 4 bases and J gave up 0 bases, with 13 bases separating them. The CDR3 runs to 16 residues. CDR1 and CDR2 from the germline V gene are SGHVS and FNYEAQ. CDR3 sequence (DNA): TGTGCCAGCAGCTCGACTATCCAAAGCTCCTACAATGAGCAGTTCTTC. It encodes CASSSTIQSSYNEQFF.

The CDR3 coding sequence is TGTGCCAGCAGCCCCCCGGGACAGGGCTACTATGGCTACACCTTC. This translates into CASSPPGQGYYGYTF. This chain connects TRBV7-9 to TRBJ1-2; 9 bases fit TRBD1. This CDR3 comprises 15 residues. CDR1 SEHNR and CDR2 FQNEAQ come from the germline V gene (reference sequence). Trimming at V came to 5 bases and at J to 3 bases, leaving 7 bases not matched to a gene.

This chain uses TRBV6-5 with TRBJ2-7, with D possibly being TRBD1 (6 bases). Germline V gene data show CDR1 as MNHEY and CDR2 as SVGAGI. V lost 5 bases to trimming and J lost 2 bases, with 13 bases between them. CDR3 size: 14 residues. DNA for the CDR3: TGTGCCAGCAGTAAGACAGGAAGGACCTACGAGCAGTACTTC. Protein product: CASSKTGRTYEQYF.

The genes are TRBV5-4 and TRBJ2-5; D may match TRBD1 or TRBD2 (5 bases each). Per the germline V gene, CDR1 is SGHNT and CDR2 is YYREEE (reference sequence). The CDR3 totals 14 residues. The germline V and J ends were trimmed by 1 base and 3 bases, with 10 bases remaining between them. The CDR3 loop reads CASSLQGSEETQYF. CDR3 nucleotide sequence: TGTGCCAGCAGCTTGCAGGGTAGCGAAGAGACCCAGTACTTC.

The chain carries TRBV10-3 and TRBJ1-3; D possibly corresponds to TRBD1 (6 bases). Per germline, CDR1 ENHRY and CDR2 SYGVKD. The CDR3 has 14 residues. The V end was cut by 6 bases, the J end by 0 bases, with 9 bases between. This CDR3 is CAIRGQSSGNTIYF. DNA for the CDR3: TGTGCCATCAGAGGACAGTCCTCTGGAAACACCATATATTTT.